The 7 T cell receptor beta chains listed next were all sequenced from one sample in a study of cytomegalovirus exposure and HLA in healthy donors. The primer mix had 60 Vbeta and 13 Jbeta primers. Some clones are missing from TCRdb's copy, which holds only in-frame ones; the method was immunoSEQ multiplex PCR. The data contain 99,000 or so clones, 70% to 85% of them singletons. Input material: PBMCs. Receptors were obtained from a young woman in good health and CMV-seropositive.

The rearrangement uses TRBV2 and TRBJ1-3; D remains unclear. This CDR3 is 14 amino acids long. V lost 9 bases, J lost 2 bases, and 14 bases lay in between. CDR1 and CDR2 from the germline V gene are SNHLY and FYNNEI. As DNA, the CDR3 is TGTGCCAGTCGGTCGACGGGGACTGGAAACACCATATATTTT. It yields the protein CASRSTGTGNTIYF.

The chain joins TRBV28 to TRBJ2-7; no firm D call. The V end was cut by 6 bases, the J end by 3 bases, with 12 bases between. Germline CDR1 reads MDHEN; CDR2 reads SYDVKM. This CDR3 comprises 13 residues. The CDR3: CASRPNGHYEQYF. The CDR3 coding sequence is TGTGCCAGCAGGCCCAATGGGCACTACGAGCAGTACTTC.

The CDR3 nucleotides are TGTGCCAGCAGTTTCCAGACAGGGCCAACGCAGTATTTT. Its protein is CASSFQTGPTQYF. The V and J genes are TRBV27 and TRBJ2-3; 7 nucleotides match TRBD1. The V gene's germline CDR1 is MNHEY and CDR2 SMNVEV (reference sequence). V was clipped by 3 bases and J by 9 bases; unmatched bases: 6. The CDR3 loop spans 13 amino acids.

This clone was detected only a few times. The V and J genes are TRBV9 and TRBJ1-1; maybe TRBD1 (5 bases). Germline CDR1 is SGDLS and CDR2 is YYNGEE. V was trimmed by 0 bases and J by 1 base, leaving 7 bases between them. This CDR3 is 14 amino acids long. As DNA, the CDR3 is TGTGCCAGCAGCGTAGTGACAGAGAACACTGAAGCTTTCTTT. Amino acids: CASSVVTENTEAFF.

This clone has just a few counts. The V and J genes are TRBV7-2 and TRBJ2-7; unclear D gene. The CDR3 runs to 12 residues. Trimming removed 4 bases from V and 2 bases from J, with 6 bases in between. Germline CDR1 is SGHTA and CDR2 is FQGNSA. CDR3 amino acids: CASSSQAYEQYF. The CDR3 nucleotides read TGTGCCAGCAGCTCGCAGGCCTACGAGCAGTACTTC.

The rearrangement uses TRBV6-5 and TRBJ2-7, with D hard to call. This CDR3 spans 11 amino acids. The germline V gene has CDR1 MNHEY and CDR2 SVGAGI. Trimming took 5 bases from V and 4 from J, leaving 6 bases between them. CDR3 DNA sequence: TGTGCCAGCAGTCCTTATTACGAGCAGTACTTC. It translates to CASSPYYEQYF.

This chain uses TRBV10-3 with TRBJ2-7, with 8 positions matching TRBD2. Germline loops: CDR1 ENHRY, CDR2 SYGVKD. V gave up 0 bases and J gave up 4 bases; unmatched junction bases: 2. This CDR3 region has 14 residues. DNA of the CDR3: TGTGCCATCAGTGAGTCAGCGGGAGAGTACGAGCAGTACTTC. It codes for CAISESAGEYEQYF.